The 9 T cell receptor beta chains reported below all come from one sample, sequenced in a study of response to subunit inactivated influenza vaccine. MiXCR, applied by TCRdb to the RT-PCR reads, yields one record per CDR3 protein. The repertoire has about 500,000 distinct CDR3 sequences, approximately 13% of them found once; the top ten carry around 13%. Sequencing was performed on PBMCs from blood, taken more than 35 days after vaccination. These receptors originate from a man between 50 and 59 years old who received an inactivated influenza vaccine.

The chain uses TRBV6-2 or TRBV6-3 and TRBJ2-1, with D perhaps TRBD1 or TRBD2 (5 bases each). CDR1 is MNHEY, CDR2 SVGEGT, per germline. The CDR3 has 18 residues. Deletions cut 5 bases from V and 0 bases from J, with 20 bases between. CDR3 in DNA: TGTGCCAGCAGTCCCCGGGACGGGGTTCCTAGCTCCTACAATGAGCAGTTCTTC. Translated: CASSPRDGVPSSYNEQFF.

This clonotype was seen a handful of times. The chain is built from TRBV12-3 or TRBV12-4 and TRBJ2-3, with TRBD2 identical over 10 bases. The CDR3 extends over 14 amino acids. Trimming took 6 bases from V and 5 from J; bases not matched to a gene: 5. The CDR3 DNA is TGTGCCAGCAGCACTGGACTAGCGGAAGATACGCAGTATTTT. Its protein is CASSTGLAEDTQYF.

This sequence joins TRBV6-5 and TRBJ1-3; no clear D gene. Germline loops: CDR1 MNHEY, CDR2 SVGAGI. Trimming pared 4 bases from V and 3 bases from J, leaving 7 bases between. The CDR3 length is 13 residues. The chain's CDR3 is CASSSPGGNTIYF. CDR3 DNA sequence: TGTGCCAGCAGTTCCCCCGGTGGAAACACCATATATTTT.

The gene calls are TRBV4-1 and TRBJ1-1; D might be TRBD1 (6 bases). The germline V gene has CDR1 MGHRA and CDR2 YSYEKL. V lost 2 bases to trimming and J lost 0 bases, with 16 bases between them. The CDR3 runs to 17 residues. DNA for the CDR3: TGCGCCAGCAGCCAATACCCCCTGACAGGCCTGAACACTGAAGCTTTCTTT. Translating gives CASSQYPLTGLNTEAFF.

This chain connects TRBV4-3 to TRBJ2-1, with D maybe TRBD2 (6 bases). V gave up 6 bases and J gave up 3 bases, with 9 bases separating them. Germline CDR1 and CDR2: LGHNA and YSLEER. CDR3 length: 13 amino acids. The CDR3 nucleotides are TGCGCCAGCAGTAGGACTATCTACAATGAGCAGTTCTTC. Translating it yields CASSRTIYNEQFF.

This clonotype was counted many times. This chain uses TRBV7-2 with TRBJ2-7, with 7 bases fitting TRBD2. The CDR3 runs to 14 residues. Germline lookup yields CDR1 SGHTA and CDR2 FQGNSA. V trimming: 1 base; J trimming: 4 bases; junction bases outside the gene matches: 4. The CDR3 spells CASSLGGRVYEQYF. In DNA form, the CDR3 reads TGTGCCAGCAGCTTAGGAGGGAGGGTGTACGAGCAGTACTTC.

This clonotype was found a few times. The chain carries TRBV7-2 and TRBJ2-3; the D gene is possibly TRBD1 (6 bases). The CDR3 spans 16 residues. The V gene's germline CDR1 is SGHTA and CDR2 FQGNSA. Trimming shortened V by 1 base and J by 4 bases, and 15 bases separated the two germline ends. DNA for the CDR3: TGTGCCAGCAGCTTAGTTTTGGGGGCGCGTGCAGATACGCAGTATTTT. This translates into CASSLVLGARADTQYF.

V gene TRBV14 combines with J gene TRBJ2-5; D might be TRBD2 (7 bases). Between the trimmed V and J ends, which lost 0 bases and 5 bases, there was a span of 10 bases. Germline lookup yields CDR1 SGHDN and CDR2 FVKESK. This CDR3 comprises 14 residues. For the CDR3, the DNA is TGTGCCAGCAGCCAAGAGCGGGGGCGGGAGACCCAGTACTTC. Its protein is CASSQERGRETQYF. The whole variable domain, filled in from reference TRBV14 and TRBJ2-5, reads EAGVTQFPSHSVIEKGQTVTLRCDPISGHDNLYWYRRVMGKEIKFLLHFVKESKQDESGMPNNRFLAERTGGTYSTLKVQPAELEDSGVYFCASSQERGRETQYFGPGTRLLVL.

The chain links TRBV12-3 or TRBV12-4 to TRBJ2-1; TRBD1 matches at 11 bases. Germline trimming cut 5 bases from V and 7 bases from J; bases unmatched to any gene: 13. The CDR3 has 17 residues. The CDR3 protein is CASSAGTGGLLWNEQFF. The CDR3 nucleotides are TGTGCCAGCAGTGCCGGGACAGGGGGTCTGTTGTGGAATGAGCAGTTCTTC.